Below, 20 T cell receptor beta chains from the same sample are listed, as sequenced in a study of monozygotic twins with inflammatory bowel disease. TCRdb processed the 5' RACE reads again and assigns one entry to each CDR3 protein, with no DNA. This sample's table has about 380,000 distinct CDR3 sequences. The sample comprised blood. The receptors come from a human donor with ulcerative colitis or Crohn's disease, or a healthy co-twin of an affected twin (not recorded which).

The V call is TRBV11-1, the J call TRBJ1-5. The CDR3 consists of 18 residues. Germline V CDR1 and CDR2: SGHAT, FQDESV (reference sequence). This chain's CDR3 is CASSTGTLGKYSNQPQHF.

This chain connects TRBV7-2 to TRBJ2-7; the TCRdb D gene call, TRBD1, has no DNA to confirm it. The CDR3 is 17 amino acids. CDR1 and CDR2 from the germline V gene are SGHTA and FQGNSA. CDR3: CASSLGGEGQGWYEQYF.

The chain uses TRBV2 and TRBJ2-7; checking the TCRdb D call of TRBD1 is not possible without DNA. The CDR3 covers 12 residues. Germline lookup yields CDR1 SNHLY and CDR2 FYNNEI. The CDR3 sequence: CASILPGYEQYF.

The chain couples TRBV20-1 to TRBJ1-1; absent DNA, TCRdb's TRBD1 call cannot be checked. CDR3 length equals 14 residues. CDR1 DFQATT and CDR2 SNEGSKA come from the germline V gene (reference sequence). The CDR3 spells CSARPQGMNTEAFF.

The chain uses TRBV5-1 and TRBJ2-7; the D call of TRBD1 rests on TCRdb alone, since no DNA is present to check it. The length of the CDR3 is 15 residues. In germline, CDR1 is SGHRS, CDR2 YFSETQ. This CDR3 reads CASSLAEQGLYEQYF.

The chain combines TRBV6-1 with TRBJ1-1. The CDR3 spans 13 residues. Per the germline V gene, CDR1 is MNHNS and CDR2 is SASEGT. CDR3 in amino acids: CASRAFTNTEAFF.

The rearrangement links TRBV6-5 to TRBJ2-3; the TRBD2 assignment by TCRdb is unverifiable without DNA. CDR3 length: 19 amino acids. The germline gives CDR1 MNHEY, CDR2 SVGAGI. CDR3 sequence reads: CASSSPGIAGGRGTDTQYF.

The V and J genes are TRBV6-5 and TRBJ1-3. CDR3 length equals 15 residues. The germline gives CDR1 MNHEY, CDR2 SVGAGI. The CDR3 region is CASSYDRVPGNTIYF.

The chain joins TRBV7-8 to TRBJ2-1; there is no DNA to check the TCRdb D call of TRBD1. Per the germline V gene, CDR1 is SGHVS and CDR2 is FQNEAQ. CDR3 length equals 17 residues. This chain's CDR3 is CASSLEVGRGRKDEQFF.

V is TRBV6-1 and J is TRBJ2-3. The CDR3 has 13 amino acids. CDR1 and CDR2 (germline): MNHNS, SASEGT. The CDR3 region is CASSAGDRDTQYF.

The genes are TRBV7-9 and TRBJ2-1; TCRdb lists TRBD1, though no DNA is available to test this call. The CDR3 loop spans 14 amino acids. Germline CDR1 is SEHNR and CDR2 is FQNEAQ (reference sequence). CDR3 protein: CASSSGTYSTEQFF. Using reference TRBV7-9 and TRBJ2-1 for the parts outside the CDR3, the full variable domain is DTGVSQNPRHKITKRGQNVTFRCDPISEHNRLYWYRQTLGQGPEFLTYFQNEAQLEKSRLLSDRFSAERPKGSFSTLEIQRTEQGDSAMYLCASSSGTYSTEQFFGPGTRLTVL.

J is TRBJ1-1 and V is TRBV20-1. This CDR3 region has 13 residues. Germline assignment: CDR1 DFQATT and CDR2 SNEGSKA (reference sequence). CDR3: CSARDVRNTEAFF.

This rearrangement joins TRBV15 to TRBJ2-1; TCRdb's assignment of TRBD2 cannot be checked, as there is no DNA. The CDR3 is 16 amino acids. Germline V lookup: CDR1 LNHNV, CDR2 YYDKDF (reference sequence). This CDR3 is CATSTLALGGFNEQFF.

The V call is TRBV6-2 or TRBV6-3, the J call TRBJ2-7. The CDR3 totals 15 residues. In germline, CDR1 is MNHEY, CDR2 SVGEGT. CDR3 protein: CASRTPGFSAYEQYF.

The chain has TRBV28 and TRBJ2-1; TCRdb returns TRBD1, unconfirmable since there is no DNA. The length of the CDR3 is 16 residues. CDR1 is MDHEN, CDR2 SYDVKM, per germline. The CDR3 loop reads CASSPEAGAGYNEQFF.

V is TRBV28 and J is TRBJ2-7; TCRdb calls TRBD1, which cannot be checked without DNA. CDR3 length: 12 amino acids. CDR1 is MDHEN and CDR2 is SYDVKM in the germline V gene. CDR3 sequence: CASEEGVNEQYF.

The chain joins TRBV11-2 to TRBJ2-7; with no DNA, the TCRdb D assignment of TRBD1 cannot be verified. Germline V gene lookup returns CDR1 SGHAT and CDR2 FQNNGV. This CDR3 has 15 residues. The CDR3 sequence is CASSFPATAFYEQYF.

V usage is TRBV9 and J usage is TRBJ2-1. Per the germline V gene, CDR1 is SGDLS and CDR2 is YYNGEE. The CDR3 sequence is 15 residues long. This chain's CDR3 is CACSVGASSYNEQFF.

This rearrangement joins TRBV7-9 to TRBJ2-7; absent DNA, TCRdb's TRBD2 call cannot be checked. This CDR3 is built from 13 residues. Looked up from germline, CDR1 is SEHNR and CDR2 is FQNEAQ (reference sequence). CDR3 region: CATPGADPYEQYF.

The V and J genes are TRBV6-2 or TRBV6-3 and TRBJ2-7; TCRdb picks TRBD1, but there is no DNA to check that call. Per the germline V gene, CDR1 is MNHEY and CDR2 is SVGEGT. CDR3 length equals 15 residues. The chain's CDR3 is CASTLRQPSSYEQYF.